This T cell receptor (beta chain) comes out of a study of T cells in Graves' hyperthyroidism and ophthalmopathy. The investigators amplified TCR beta CDR3 regions from RNA transcripts. HTBI primers were the set used in a first-round RT-PCR of the TCR CDR3. MiXCR, applied by TCRdb to the multiplex PCR reads, yields one record per CDR3 protein. In the table there are hundreds of thousands of distinct CDR3 sequences, less than 25% of which are singletons. Used for diagnoses were clinical symptoms, serum thyroxine and TRAb, thyroid ultrasound and orbital computed tomography. Trimming removed 3 bases from V and 6 bases from J, with 15 bases in between. The germline CDR1 and CDR2 sequences are SGHRS and YFSETQ. The CDR3 length is 15 residues.

Sample: blood. The chain uses TRBV5-1 and TRBJ2-2; tentative D call: TRBD2 (6 bases). This clonotype was obtained from a man aged 30-40 years with Graves' ophthalmopathy. CDR3 nucleotide sequence: TGCGCCAGCAGCTACCGGGACTCGCTTCCCGGGGAGCTGTTTTTT. It codes for CASSYRDSLPGELFF.